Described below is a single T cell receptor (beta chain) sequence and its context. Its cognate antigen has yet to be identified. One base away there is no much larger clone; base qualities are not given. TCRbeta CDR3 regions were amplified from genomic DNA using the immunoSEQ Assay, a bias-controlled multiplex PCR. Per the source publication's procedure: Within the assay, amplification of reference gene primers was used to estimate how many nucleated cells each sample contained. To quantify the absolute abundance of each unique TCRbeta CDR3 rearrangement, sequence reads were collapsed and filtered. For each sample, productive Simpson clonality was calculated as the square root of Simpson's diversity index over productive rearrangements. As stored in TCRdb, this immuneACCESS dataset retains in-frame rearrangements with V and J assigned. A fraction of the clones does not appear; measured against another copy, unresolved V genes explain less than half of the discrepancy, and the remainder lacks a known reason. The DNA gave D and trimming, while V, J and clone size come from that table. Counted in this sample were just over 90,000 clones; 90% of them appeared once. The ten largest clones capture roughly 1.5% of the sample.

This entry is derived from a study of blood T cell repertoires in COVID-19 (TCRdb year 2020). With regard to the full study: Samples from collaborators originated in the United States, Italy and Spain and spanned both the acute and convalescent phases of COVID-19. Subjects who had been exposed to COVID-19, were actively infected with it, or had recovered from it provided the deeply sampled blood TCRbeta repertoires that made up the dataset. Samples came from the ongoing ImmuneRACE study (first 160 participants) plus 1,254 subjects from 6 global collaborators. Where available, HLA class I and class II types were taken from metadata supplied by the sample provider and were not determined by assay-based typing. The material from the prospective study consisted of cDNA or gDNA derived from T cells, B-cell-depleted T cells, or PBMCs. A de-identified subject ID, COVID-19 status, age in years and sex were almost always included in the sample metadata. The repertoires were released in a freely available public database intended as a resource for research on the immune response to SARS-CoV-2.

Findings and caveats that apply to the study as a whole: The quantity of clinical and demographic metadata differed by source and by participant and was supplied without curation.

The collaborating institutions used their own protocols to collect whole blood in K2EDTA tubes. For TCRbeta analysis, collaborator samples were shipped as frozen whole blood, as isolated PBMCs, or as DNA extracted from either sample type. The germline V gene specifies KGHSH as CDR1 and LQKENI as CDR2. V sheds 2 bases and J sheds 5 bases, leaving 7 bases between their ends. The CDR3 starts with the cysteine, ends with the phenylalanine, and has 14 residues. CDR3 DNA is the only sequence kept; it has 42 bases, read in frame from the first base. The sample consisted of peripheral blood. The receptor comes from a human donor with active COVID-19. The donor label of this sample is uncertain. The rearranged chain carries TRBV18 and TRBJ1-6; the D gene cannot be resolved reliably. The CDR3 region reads CASSPTDNNSPLHF. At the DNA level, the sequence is TGTGCCAGCTCACCAACAGACAATAATTCACCCCTCCACTTT.